The sample holds a few counts of the clone carrying this T cell receptor (beta chain). Its antigen is not known. TCRdb processed the reads anew with MiXCR; each CDR3 protein has one entry. This sample carries approximately 730,000 distinct CDR3 sequences, about 27% of them seen once, and the ten largest clones take 13%. Germline V gives CDR1 MNHEY, CDR2 SVGAGI. Trimming removed 2 bases from V and 3 bases from J, with 9 bases in between. This CDR3 comprises 14 residues. The sample originates from a study of T cell repertoires in cytomegalovirus infection. This material consisted of cultured CD8+ T cells from PBMCs, taken from culture after CMV antigen stimulation. J is TRBJ2-3 and V is TRBV6-5; D possibly corresponds to TRBD2 (6 bases). The sequence derives from a human donor in good health (CMV status not recorded). Some clones in this sample may be carry-over from other donors' samples. The CDR3 reads CASSYGEATDTQYF. The CDR3 region has the DNA TGTGCCAGCAGTTACGGGGAGGCAACAGATACGCAGTATTTT.